One sample yielded the 15 T cell receptor beta chains listed below, sequenced in a study of technical replicates of blood from a few donors. The method was immunoSEQ multiplex PCR; TCRdb's version includes in-frame clones alone and lacks a portion of them. Here the sample spans approximately 82,000 clones, about 90% being singletons. Sequenced: T cells isolated from PBMCs. Receptor source: a human donor in good health.

This sequence joins TRBV6-5 and TRBJ1-2; possible D gene TRBD1, 5 bases. Germline CDR1 and CDR2: MNHEY and SVGAGI. Deletions cut 7 bases from V and 5 bases from J, with 8 bases between. The length of the CDR3 is 11 residues. CDR3 amino acids: CASNAGYGYTF. CDR3 nucleotide sequence: TGTGCCAGCAACGCAGGGTATGGCTACACCTTC.

This chain links TRBV11-2 with TRBJ1-2; D is unresolved. The CDR3 has 15 residues. Between the trimmed V and J ends, which lost 7 bases and 8 bases, there was a span of 23 bases. The germline gives CDR1 SGHAT, CDR2 FQNNGV. The CDR3, as DNA: TGTGCCAGCACCTTGGAGGGTCCACGTCGAGACGGCTACACCTTC. Its translation is CASTLEGPRRDGYTF.

This chain joins TRBV19 and TRBJ1-5; a possible D gene is TRBD1 (5 bases). CDR3 length: 16 amino acids. Per germline, CDR1 LNHDA and CDR2 SQIVND (reference sequence). V lost 4 bases and J lost 2, with 15 bases in between. The CDR3 DNA reads as TGTGCCAGTAGTAGGGGCAGGGAAATGGGCAATCAGCCCCAGCATTTT. Its translation is CASSRGREMGNQPQHF.

This CDR3 is CASSMHPRQGLYGYTF. The CDR3 DNA follows: TGTGCCAGCAGTATGCACCCCCGACAGGGGCTCTATGGCTACACCTTC. The rearrangement uses TRBV27 and TRBJ1-2, with TRBD1 identical over 8 bases. V shed 5 bases and J 4 bases; nucleotides not matched to a gene: 12. The CDR3 is 16 amino acids. The V gene's germline CDR1 is MNHEY and CDR2 SMNVEV (reference sequence).

This clone was observed once. This rearrangement joins TRBV10-3 to TRBJ2-7, with a possible D match to TRBD1 (6 bases). The V gene's germline CDR1 is ENHRY and CDR2 SYGVKD. V dropped 7 bases and J dropped 6 bases, with 13 bases sitting between them. The CDR3 has 12 residues. The CDR3 DNA is TGTGCCATCAAGGACAGATCGACCGAGCAGTACTTC. Its protein product is CAIKDRSTEQYF.

The rearrangement joins TRBV11-2 to TRBJ1-2, with TRBD1 matching over 8 bases. The CDR3 runs 14 residues. The germline V gene encodes CDR1 SGHAT and CDR2 FQNNGV. Trimming cost V 5 bases and J 6 bases; bases outside gene matches: 8. The CDR3 protein is CASSGRTGFHGYTF. The CDR3 nucleotides are TGTGCCAGCAGCGGACGGACAGGGTTCCATGGCTACACCTTC.

V usage is TRBV4-1 and J usage is TRBJ2-7; 15 positions agree with TRBD2. The CDR3 extends over 20 amino acids. V lost 1 base, J lost 4 bases, and 14 bases stayed unmatched. CDR1 is MGHRA and CDR2 is YSYEKL in the germline V gene. The CDR3 here is CASSQVSPLWTSGGAYEQYF. The CDR3 DNA sequence: TGCGCCAGCAGCCAAGTTTCCCCACTCTGGACTAGCGGGGGGGCTTACGAGCAGTACTTC.

The rearrangement links TRBV28 to TRBJ2-7; TRBD1 matches at 8 bases. This CDR3 spans 17 amino acids. In germline, CDR1 is MDHEN, CDR2 SYDVKM. V gave up 6 bases and J gave up 7 bases; unmatched junction bases: 20. In nucleotides, the CDR3 is TGTGCCAGCAGCTCCCCGTCCGGGACAGGTGTTTTGGGAGAGCAGTACTTC. Translation gives CASSSPSGTGVLGEQYF.

The genes are TRBV5-8 and TRBJ2-7; the match to TRBD1 covers 11 bases. Germline CDR1 and CDR2: SGHTS and YDEGEE. The CDR3 runs 15 residues. Losses at the gene ends were 4 bases for V and 5 bases for J; bases not matched to a gene: 8. CDR3 amino acids: CASSVRTGGLNEQYF. Here the CDR3 DNA reads TGTGCCAGCAGCGTAAGGACAGGGGGCTTAAACGAGCAGTACTTC.

The J gene is TRBJ2-7, the V gene TRBV5-3; tentatively, D is TRBD1 (6 bases). TRBV5-3 belongs to the ORF category, with a function that is uncertain. Trimming left V 8 bases short and J 3 bases short, with 15 bases between. This CDR3 is 13 amino acids long. CDR3 DNA sequence: TGTGCCAGTGGGGCAGGGGCATACTACGAGCAGTACTTC. This codes for CASGAGAYYEQYF.

The chain uses TRBV13 and TRBJ2-1; a weak D match, TRBD2 (6 bases). Trimming cost V 4 bases and J 4 bases, with 14 bases left between them. Germline V gene lookup returns CDR1 PRHDT and CDR2 FYEKMQ (reference sequence). The CDR3 is 15 amino acids. CDR3 nucleotide sequence: TGTGCCAGCAGCTCAGGACTACCCTCATACAATGAGCAGTTCTTC. Amino acid sequence: CASSSGLPSYNEQFF. Drawing the rest from reference TRBV13 and TRBJ2-1, the complete variable domain is AAGVIQSPRHLIKEKRETATLKCYPIPRHDTVYWYQQGPGQDPQFLISFYEKMQSDKGSIPDRFSAQQFSDYHSELNMSSLELGDSALYFCASSSGLPSYNEQFFGPGTRLTVL.

The rearrangement links TRBV5-5 to TRBJ2-7, with TRBD1 as a possible D gene (6 bases). V was pared by 2 bases and J by 2 bases, with 20 bases between. The germline V gene has CDR1 SGHKS and CDR2 YYEKEE (reference sequence). The CDR3 sequence is 17 residues long. The CDR3 region is CASSFEDTGQIPYEQYF. CDR3 nucleotide sequence: TGTGCCAGCAGCTTCGAAGACACGGGACAAATCCCCTACGAGCAGTACTTC. Drawing the rest from reference TRBV5-5 and TRBJ2-7, the complete variable domain is DAGVTQSPTHLIKTRGQQVTLRCSPISGHKSVSWYQQVLGQGPQFIFQYYEKEERGRGNFPDRFSARQFPNYSSELNVNALLLGDSALYLCASSFEDTGQIPYEQYFGPGTRLTVT.

The chain couples TRBV15 to TRBJ2-6, with D possibly being TRBD1 (5 bases). Trimming left V 3 bases short and J 1 base short, with 16 bases between. Germline CDR1 LNHNV, CDR2 YYDKDF (reference sequence). This CDR3 spans 18 amino acids. The CDR3 DNA follows: TGTGCCACCAGCAGTCCCCAGACAGTGACTTCTGGGGCCAACGTCCTGACTTTC. Translated: CATSSPQTVTSGANVLTF. Using reference TRBV15 and TRBJ2-6 for the parts outside the CDR3, the full variable domain is DAMVIQNPRYQVTQFGKPVTLSCSQTLNHNVMYWYQQKSSQAPKLLFHYYDKDFNNEADTPDNFQSRRPNTSFCFLDIRSPGLGDTAMYLCATSSPQTVTSGANVLTFGAGSRLTVL.

The V and J genes are TRBV5-1 and TRBJ1-2, with D perhaps matching TRBD1 (5 bases). Trimming took off 0 bases at V and 2 bases at J, with 8 bases between the two ends. Germline V gene sequence: CDR1 SGHRS, CDR2 YFSETQ. CDR3 size: 14 residues. The CDR3 DNA follows: TGCGCCAGCAGCTTGGCGACAGTGAACTATGGCTACACCTTC. Translating it yields CASSLATVNYGYTF.

The chain couples TRBV7-9 to TRBJ2-7; D might be TRBD2 (7 bases). The CDR3 totals 12 residues. Germline CDR1 SEHNR, CDR2 FQNEAQ (reference sequence). The V gene lost 8 bases and the J gene lost 3 bases, with 11 bases spanning the gap. The DNA of the CDR3 is TGTGCCAGCGGGGGGGCTAACTACGAGCAGTACTTC. Translated: CASGGANYEQYF.